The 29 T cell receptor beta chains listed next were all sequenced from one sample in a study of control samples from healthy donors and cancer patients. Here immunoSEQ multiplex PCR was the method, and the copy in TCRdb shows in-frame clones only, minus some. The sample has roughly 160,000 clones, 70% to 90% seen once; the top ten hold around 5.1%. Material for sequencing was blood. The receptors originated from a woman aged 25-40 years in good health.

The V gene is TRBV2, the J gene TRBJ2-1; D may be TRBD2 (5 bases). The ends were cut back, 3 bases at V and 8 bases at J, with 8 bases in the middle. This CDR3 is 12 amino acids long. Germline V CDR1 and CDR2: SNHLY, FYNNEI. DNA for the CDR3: TGTGCCAGCAGTGATGACGGGGATGAGCAGTTCTTC. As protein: CASSDDGDEQFF.

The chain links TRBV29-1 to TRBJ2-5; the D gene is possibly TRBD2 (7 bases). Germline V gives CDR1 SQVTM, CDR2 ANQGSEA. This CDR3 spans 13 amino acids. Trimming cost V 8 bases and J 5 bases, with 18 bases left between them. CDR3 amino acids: CSTPRGGSETQYF. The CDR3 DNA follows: TGCAGCACCCCAAGGGGGGGCTCGGAGACCCAGTACTTC.

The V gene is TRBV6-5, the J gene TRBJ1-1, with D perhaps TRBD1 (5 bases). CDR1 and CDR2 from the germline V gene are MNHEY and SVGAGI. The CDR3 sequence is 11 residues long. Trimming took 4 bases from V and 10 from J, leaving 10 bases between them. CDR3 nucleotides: TGTGCCAGCAGTTGGGGGGGGTTAGCTTTCTTT. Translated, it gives CASSWGGLAFF.

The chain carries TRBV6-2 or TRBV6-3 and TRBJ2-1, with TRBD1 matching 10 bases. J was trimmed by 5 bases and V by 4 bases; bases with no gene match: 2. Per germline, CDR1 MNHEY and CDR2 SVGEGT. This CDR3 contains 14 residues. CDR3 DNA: TGTGCCAGCAGTTCCGGACAGGGGGACAATGAGCAGTTCTTC. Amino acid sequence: CASSSGQGDNEQFF.

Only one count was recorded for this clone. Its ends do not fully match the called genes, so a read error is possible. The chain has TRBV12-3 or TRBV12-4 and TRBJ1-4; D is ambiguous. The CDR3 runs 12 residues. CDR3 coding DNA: TGTGCCAGCAGTCCAGAGATCGGCAGCAGAACATTT. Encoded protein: CASSPEIGSRTF.

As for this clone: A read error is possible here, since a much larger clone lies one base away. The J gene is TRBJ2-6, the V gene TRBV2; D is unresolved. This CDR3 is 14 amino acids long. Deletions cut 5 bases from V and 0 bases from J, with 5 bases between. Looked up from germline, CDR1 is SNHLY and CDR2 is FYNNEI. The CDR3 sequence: CASSYSSGANVLTF. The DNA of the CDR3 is TGTGCCAGCAGTTACAGCTCTGGGGCCAACGTCCTGACTTTC.

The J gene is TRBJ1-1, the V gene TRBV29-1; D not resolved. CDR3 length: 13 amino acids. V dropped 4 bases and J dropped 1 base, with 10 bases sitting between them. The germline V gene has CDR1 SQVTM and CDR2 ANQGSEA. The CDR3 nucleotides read TGCAGCGTTGCGGCTCTTTCGAACACTGAAGCTTTCTTT. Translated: CSVAALSNTEAFF.

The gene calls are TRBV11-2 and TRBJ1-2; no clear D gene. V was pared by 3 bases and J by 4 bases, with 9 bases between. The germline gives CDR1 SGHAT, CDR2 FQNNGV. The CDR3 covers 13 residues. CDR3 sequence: CASSFTEGYGYTF. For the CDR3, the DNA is TGTGCCAGCAGCTTTACAGAGGGCTATGGCTACACCTTC.

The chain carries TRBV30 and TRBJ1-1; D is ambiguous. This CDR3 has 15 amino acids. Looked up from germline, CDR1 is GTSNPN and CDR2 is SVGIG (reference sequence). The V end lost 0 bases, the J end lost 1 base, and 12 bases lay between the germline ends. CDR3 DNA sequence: TGTGCCTGGAGTGTTTCCCTGAGAGGGAACACTGAAGCTTTCTTT. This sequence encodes CAWSVSLRGNTEAFF.

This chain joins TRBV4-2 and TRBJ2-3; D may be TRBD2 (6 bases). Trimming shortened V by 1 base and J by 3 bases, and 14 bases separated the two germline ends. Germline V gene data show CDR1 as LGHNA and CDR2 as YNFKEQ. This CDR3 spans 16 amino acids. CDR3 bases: TGTGCCAGCAGCCAAGTTGGTTCTAGCGTAACAGATACGCAGTATTTT. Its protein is CASSQVGSSVTDTQYF.

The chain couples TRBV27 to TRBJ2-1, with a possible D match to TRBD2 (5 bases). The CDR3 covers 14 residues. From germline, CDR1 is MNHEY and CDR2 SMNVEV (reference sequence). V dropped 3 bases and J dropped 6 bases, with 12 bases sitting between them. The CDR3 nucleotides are TGTGCCAGCAGTTTGGGTCGTCGGGGCAATGAGCAGTTCTTC. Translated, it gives CASSLGRRGNEQFF.

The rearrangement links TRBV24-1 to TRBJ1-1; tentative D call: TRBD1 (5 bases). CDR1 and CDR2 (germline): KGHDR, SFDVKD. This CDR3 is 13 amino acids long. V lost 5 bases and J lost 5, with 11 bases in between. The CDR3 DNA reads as TGTGCCACCAGTGGCGGGGGGGGGACTGAAGCTTTCTTT. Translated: CATSGGGGTEAFF.

CDR3 in amino acids: CASSFPRTNTIYF. Written as DNA, the CDR3 is TGTGCCAGCAGCTTTCCCCGGACCAACACCATATATTTT. The chain combines TRBV5-6 with TRBJ1-3; D unclear. The V gene lost 2 bases and the J gene lost 7 bases, with 10 bases spanning the gap. Germline V gives CDR1 SGHDT, CDR2 YYEEEE. This CDR3 region has 13 residues. Supplemented by reference TRBV5-6 and TRBJ1-3, the full variable domain reads DAGVTQSPTHLIKTRGQQVTLRCSPKSGHDTVSWYQQALGQGPQFIFQYYEEEERQRGNFPDRFSGHQFPNYSSELNVNALLLGDSALYLCASSFPRTNTIYFGEGSWLTVV.

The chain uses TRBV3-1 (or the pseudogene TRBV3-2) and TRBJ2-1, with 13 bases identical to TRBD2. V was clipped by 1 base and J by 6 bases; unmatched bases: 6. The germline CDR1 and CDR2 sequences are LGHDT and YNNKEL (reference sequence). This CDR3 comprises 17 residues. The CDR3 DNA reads TGTGCCAGCAGCCAAGGAGGGACTAGCGGGACAGTCAATGAGCAGTTCTTC. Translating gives CASSQGGTSGTVNEQFF.

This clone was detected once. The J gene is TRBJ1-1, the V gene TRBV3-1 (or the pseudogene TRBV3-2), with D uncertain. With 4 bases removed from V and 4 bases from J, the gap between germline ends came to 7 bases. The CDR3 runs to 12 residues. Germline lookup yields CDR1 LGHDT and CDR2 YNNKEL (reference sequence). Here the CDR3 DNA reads TGTGCCAGCAGCCGTGAGGGCACTGAAGCTTTCTTT. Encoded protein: CASSREGTEAFF.

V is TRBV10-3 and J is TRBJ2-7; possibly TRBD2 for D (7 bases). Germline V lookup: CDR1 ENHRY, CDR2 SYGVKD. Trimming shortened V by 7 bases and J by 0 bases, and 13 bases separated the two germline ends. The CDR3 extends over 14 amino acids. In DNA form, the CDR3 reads TGTGCCATCAATTCTAGGGGGGGCTCCTACGAGCAGTACTTC. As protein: CAINSRGGSYEQYF.

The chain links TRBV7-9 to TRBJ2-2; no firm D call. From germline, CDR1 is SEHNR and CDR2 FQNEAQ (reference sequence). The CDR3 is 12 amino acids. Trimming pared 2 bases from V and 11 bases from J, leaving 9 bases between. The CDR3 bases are TGTGCCAGCAGCTTAACGGTAGCCGAGCTGTTTTTT. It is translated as CASSLTVAELFF.

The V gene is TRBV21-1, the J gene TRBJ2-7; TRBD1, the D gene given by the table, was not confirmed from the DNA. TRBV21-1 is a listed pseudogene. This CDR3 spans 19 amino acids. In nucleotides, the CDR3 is TGTGCCAGCAGCAAAGTCCCGGACAGGGTGAGAAACTTCCCCTACGAGCAGTACGTC. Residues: CASSKVPDRVRNFPYEQYV.

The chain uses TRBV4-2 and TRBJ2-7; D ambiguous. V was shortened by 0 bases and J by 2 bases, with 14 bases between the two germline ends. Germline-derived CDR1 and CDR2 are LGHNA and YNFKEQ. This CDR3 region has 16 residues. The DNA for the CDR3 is TGTGCCAGCAGCCAAGATGTCTTCCAATCAACCTACGAGCAGTACTTC. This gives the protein CASSQDVFQSTYEQYF.

DNA of the CDR3: TGTGCCAGCAGCTATCCAGGGGGGCAGTACTTC. The encoded protein is CASSYPGGQYF. The chain employs TRBV28 and TRBJ2-7; TRBD1 matches 7 bases. The CDR3 spans 11 residues. Germline V CDR1 and CDR2: MDHEN, SYDVKM. The V segment lost 6 bases and the J segment 9 bases; nucleotides outside the gene matches: 5.

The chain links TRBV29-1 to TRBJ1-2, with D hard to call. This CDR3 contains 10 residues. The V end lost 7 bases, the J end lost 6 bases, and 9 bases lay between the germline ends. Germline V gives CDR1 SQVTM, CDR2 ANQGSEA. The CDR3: CSGFEDGYTF. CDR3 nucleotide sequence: TGCAGCGGCTTTGAGGATGGCTACACCTTC.

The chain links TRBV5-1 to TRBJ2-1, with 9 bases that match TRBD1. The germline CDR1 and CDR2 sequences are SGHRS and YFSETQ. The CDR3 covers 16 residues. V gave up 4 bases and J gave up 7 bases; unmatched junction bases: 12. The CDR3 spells CASSQDWTGVRNEQFF. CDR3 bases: TGCGCCAGCAGCCAGGACTGGACAGGGGTCAGGAATGAGCAGTTCTTC.

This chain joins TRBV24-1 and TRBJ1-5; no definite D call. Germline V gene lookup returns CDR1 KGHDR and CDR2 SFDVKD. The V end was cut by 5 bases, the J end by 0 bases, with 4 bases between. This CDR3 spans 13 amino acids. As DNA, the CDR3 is TGTGCCACCAGTGGTAATAGCAATCAGCCCCAGCATTTT. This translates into CATSGNSNQPQHF.

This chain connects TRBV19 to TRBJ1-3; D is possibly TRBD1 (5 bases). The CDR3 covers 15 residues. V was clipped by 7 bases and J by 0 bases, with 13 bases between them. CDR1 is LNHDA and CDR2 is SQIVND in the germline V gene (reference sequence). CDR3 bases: TGTGCCAGTAATCGAGGGGAGTACTCTGGAAACACCATATATTTT. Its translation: CASNRGEYSGNTIYF.

The CDR3 is CASSRDRFEAFF. The CDR3 DNA reads as TGTGCCAGCTCGCGGGACAGGTTTGAAGCTTTCTTT. The rearrangement joins TRBV18 to TRBJ1-1, with 8 bases that match TRBD1. The CDR3 sequence is 12 residues long. Trimming removed 6 bases from V and 7 bases from J; junction bases left unmatched: 4. Germline V gives CDR1 KGHSH, CDR2 LQKENI. Supplemented by reference TRBV18 and TRBJ1-1, the full variable domain reads NAGVMQNPRHLVRRRGQEARLRCSPMKGHSHVYWYRQLPEEGLKFMVYLQKENIIDESGMPKERFSAEFPKEGPSILRIQQVVRGDSAAYFCASSRDRFEAFFGQGTRLTVV.

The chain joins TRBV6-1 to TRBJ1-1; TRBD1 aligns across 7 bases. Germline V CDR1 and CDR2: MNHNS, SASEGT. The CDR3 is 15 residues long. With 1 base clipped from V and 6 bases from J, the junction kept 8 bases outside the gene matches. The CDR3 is CASSEDGRGRAEAFF. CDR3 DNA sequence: TGTGCCAGCAGTGAAGATGGCAGGGGGAGGGCTGAAGCTTTCTTT.

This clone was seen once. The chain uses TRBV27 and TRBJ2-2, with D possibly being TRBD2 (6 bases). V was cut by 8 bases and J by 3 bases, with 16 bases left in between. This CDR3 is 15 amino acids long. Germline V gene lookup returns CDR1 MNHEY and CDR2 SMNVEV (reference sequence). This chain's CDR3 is CASLAAGTHTGELFF. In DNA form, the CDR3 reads TGTGCCAGCTTGGCGGCCGGGACTCACACCGGGGAGCTGTTTTTT.

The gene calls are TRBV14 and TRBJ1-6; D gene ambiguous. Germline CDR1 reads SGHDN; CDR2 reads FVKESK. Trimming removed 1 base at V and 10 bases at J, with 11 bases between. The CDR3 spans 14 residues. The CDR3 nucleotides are TGTGCCAGCAGCCAAGTTCGGGGTGGCTCACCCCTCCACTTT. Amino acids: CASSQVRGGSPLHF.

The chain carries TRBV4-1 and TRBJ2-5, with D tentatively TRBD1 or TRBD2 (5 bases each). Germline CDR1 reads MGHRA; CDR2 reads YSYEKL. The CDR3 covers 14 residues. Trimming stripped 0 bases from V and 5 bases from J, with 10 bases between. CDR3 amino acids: CASSQEGVVETQYF. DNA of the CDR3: TGCGCCAGCAGCCAAGAGGGGGTCGTCGAGACCCAGTACTTC.